This TCR beta chain was sequenced for a study of regulatory T cells in long-lasting Graves disease. Overall study findings and caveats: Limited samples may have lowered accuracy. Graves' patients with persistent disease showed TCR diversity lower than patients newly diagnosed.

Noted time point: persistent/refractory GD, antithyroid drugs over 5 years with positive TRAb. PBMCs were the source of the RNA used for TCR sequencing. In germline, CDR1 is SGHAT, CDR2 FQNNGV. The CDR3 has 14 amino acids. Trimming took off 5 bases at V and 3 bases at J, with 14 bases between the two ends. This clonotype occurred many times. The antigen is unknown. Assembly of TCR beta libraries relied on iRepertoire HTBI primers together with Arm-PCR of CDR3 regions. Using its own MiXCR run on the multiplex PCR reads, TCRdb lists one record per CDR3 protein. The sample records 450,000 or so distinct CDR3 sequences, around 21% being singletons.

The chain joins TRBV11-2 to TRBJ2-7; perhaps D is TRBD1 or TRBD2 (5 bases each). The material was peripheral blood mononuclear cells (PBMCs), obtained when the disease was refractory, from a patient treated with antithyroid drugs. This sequence originates from a female donor with Graves disease. The CDR3 DNA sequence: TGTGCCAGCAGCCTAGCAGGGAGTCTCTACGAGCAGTACTTC. The encoded protein is CASSLAGSLYEQYF. Filled out from reference TRBV11-2 and TRBJ2-7, the complete variable domain reads EAGVAQSPRYKIIEKRQSVAFWCNPISGHATLYWYQQILGQGPKLLIQFQNNGVVDDSQLPKDRFSAERLKGVDSTLKIQPAKLEDSAVYLCASSLAGSLYEQYFGPGTRLTVT.